The clone carrying this T cell receptor (beta chain) was seen once. The sample comes from a study of blood T cell repertoires in COVID-19. Study at large: Acute and convalescent COVID-19 samples came from the United States, Italy and Spain. PBMCs, B-cell-depleted T cells, or T cells provided the cDNA or gDNA that made up the material.

The authors' processing: Amplified reference gene primers provided the basis for estimating nucleated cell counts. Repertoires were generated with immunoSEQ multiplex PCR, while TCRdb's copy carries only in-frame clones and drops some. D and trimming were read from the DNA, whereas the V and J calls and clone size are those reported in that table. The table has roughly 200,000 clones, roughly 88% seen once. Germline loops: CDR1 SGHRS, CDR2 YFSETQ. The CDR3 is made up of 16 amino acids. V lost 0 bases and J 6 bases, leaving 19 bases between the germline ends. The J gene is TRBJ2-7, the V gene TRBV5-1, with D tentatively TRBD2 (7 bases). The sequencing sample was made of peripheral blood. The sequence was collected from a human donor in a cohort sampled during active COVID-19. The CDR3 is CASSLARGGSAGEQYF. The DNA of the CDR3 is TGCGCCAGCAGCTTGGCCAGGGGAGGGTCCGCGGGCGAGCAGTACTTC.